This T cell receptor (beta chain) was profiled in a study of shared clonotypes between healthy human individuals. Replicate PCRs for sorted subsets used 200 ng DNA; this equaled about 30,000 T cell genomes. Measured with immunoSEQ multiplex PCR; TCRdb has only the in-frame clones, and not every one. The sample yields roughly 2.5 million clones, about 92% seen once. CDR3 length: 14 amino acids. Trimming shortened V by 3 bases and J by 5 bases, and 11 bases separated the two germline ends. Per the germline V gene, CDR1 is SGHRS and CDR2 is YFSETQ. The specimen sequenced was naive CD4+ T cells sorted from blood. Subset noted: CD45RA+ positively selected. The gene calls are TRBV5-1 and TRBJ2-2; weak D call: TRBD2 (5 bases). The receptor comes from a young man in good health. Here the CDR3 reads CASSSQPGTGELFF. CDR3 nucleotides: TGCGCCAGCAGCTCGCAGCCGGGGACCGGGGAGCTGTTTTTT.